This paragraph covers one T cell receptor (beta chain) sequence. The antigen remains unidentified. Assay used: immunoSEQ multiplex PCR; TCRdb lists only in-frame clones, some missing. The sample shows some 9,700 clones, approximately 82% of them seen only once. Germline CDR1 reads LNHNV; CDR2 reads YYDKDF (reference sequence). With 0 bases removed from V and 8 bases from J, the gap between germline ends came to 16 bases. The CDR3 is made up of 15 amino acids. These data are taken from a study of tumor-infiltrating lymphocytes in localized non-small cell lung cancer. Study-level findings and limits: Technical variation could not be separated from intratumor heterogeneity here. Compared with uninvolved lung, tumors showed higher T cell infiltration by TCRbeta sequencing. Available tissue quantity limited TCR sequencing to a patient subset. Immunotypes IM1 and IM2 had similar TCR-derived T-cell fractions.

The chain carries TRBV15 and TRBJ1-2, with a weak D call TRBD1 (5 bases). The TCR was taken from a human donor with non-small cell lung cancer. The sequenced material came from uninvolved lung tissue not adjacent to the tumor. This CDR3 is CATSRDQGPGMGYTF. The CDR3 DNA sequence: TGTGCCACCAGCAGAGATCAGGGACCTGGGATGGGCTACACCTTC.